The next 18 T cell receptor beta chains were all read from a single sample in a study of shared clonotypes between healthy human individuals. Here immunoSEQ multiplex PCR was the method, and the copy in TCRdb shows in-frame clones only, minus some. The repertoire holds approximately 1.5 million clones, with approximately 98.5% as singletons. The specimen was naive CD4+ T cells sorted from blood. Subset meaning: CD45RA+ positively selected. These TCRs come from a man aged 25-45 years in good health.

This clone was seen once. The chain links TRBV6-1 to TRBJ2-7; D unclear. The V gene lost 4 bases and the J gene lost 3 bases, with 16 bases spanning the gap. From germline, CDR1 is MNHNS and CDR2 SASEGT. The length of the CDR3 is 15 residues. CDR3 coding DNA: TGTGCCAGCAGTGGTTTATGGTCAGCTGGCTACGAGCAGTACTTC. Its translation is CASSGLWSAGYEQYF.

The rearrangement uses TRBV5-1 and TRBJ2-2, with 7 bases fitting TRBD1. The CDR3 runs to 16 residues. V trimming: 3 bases; J trimming: 1 base; junction bases outside the gene matches: 6. Germline-derived CDR1 and CDR2 are SGHRS and YFSETQ. Written as DNA, the CDR3 is TGCGCCAGCAGCTCCCCGGGACAGCTGAACACCGGGGAGCTGTTTTTT. This sequence encodes CASSSPGQLNTGELFF. Variable domain in full (rest from reference TRBV5-1 and TRBJ2-2): KAGVTQTPRYLIKTRGQQVTLSCSPISGHRSVSWYQQTPGQGLQFLFEYFSETQRNKGNFPGRFSGRQFSNSRSEMNVSTLELGDSALYLCASSSPGQLNTGELFFGEGSRLTVL.

This sequence joins TRBV19 and TRBJ2-1; 9 nucleotides align to TRBD2. CDR3 length: 15 residues. After removal of 5 bases from V and 2 bases from J, the junction contained 4 bases not matched to a gene. Germline CDR1 reads LNHDA; CDR2 reads SQIVND (reference sequence). The CDR3 loop reads CASSWAGGTYNEQFF. In DNA, the CDR3 is TGTGCCAGTAGTTGGGCGGGAGGGACCTACAATGAGCAGTTCTTC.

Notes on this clone: The sample carries other DNA sequences with the same CDR3. This chain links TRBV6-1 with TRBJ1-5, with D hard to call. V lost 8 bases, J lost 0 bases, and 8 bases lay in between. This CDR3 is built from 13 residues. Per the germline V gene, CDR1 is MNHNS and CDR2 is SASEGT. CDR3 loop: CASSASSNQPQHF. In DNA, the CDR3 is TGTGCCAGCTCGGCCTCTAGCAATCAGCCCCAGCATTTT.

CDR3 in DNA: TGTGCCACCAGCTCCCGACTGGACAATGAGCAGTTCTTC. Its protein product is CATSSRLDNEQFF. The chain links TRBV15 to TRBJ2-1; the D is unclear. Germline CDR1 and CDR2: LNHNV and YYDKDF (reference sequence). CDR3 length: 13 residues. Trimming took off 5 bases at V and 5 bases at J, with 10 bases between the two ends.

This chain uses TRBV7-9 with TRBJ2-7; possibly TRBD1 for D (6 bases). This CDR3 has 16 amino acids. Germline lookup yields CDR1 SEHNR and CDR2 FQNEAQ (reference sequence). V shed 0 bases and J shed 2 bases, with 14 bases lying between them. CDR3: CASSLAQGQTTYEQYF. In DNA, the CDR3 is TGTGCCAGCAGCTTAGCCCAGGGGCAGACTACCTACGAGCAGTACTTC.

This clone has a handful of counts. CDR3 region: CASSSANSYGYTF. The CDR3, as DNA: TGCGCCAGCAGCTCAGCCAACAGCTATGGCTACACCTTC. The chain employs TRBV5-1 and TRBJ1-2; unclear D gene. Germline V gene sequence: CDR1 SGHRS, CDR2 YFSETQ. The CDR3 sequence is 13 residues long. Trimming stripped 3 bases from V and 4 bases from J, with 10 bases between.

The rearrangement joins TRBV5-4 to TRBJ2-1; D tentatively fits TRBD1 or TRBD2 (6 bases each). This CDR3 is 16 amino acids long. Germline CDR1 reads SGHNT; CDR2 reads YYREEE (reference sequence). V lost 3 bases and J lost 5, with 18 bases in between. CDR3 sequence: CASSSTGATYNNEQFF. The CDR3 bases are TGTGCCAGCAGCTCCACGGGGGCTACTTACAACAATGAGCAGTTCTTC. Using reference TRBV5-4 and TRBJ2-1 for the parts outside the CDR3, the full variable domain is ETGVTQSPTHLIKTRGQQVTLRCSSQSGHNTVSWYQQALGQGPQFIFQYYREEENGRGNFPPRFSGLQFPNYSSELNVNALELDDSALYLCASSSTGATYNNEQFFGPGTRLTVL.

The CDR3 region is CASSEIPGHRTQFF. Written as DNA, the CDR3 is TGTGCCAGCAGTGAGATACCGGGACATCGGACGCAGTTCTTC. This sequence joins TRBV6-1 and TRBJ2-1; D may be TRBD1 (6 bases). With 3 bases removed from V and 12 bases from J, the gap between germline ends came to 18 bases. CDR1 and CDR2 from the germline V gene are MNHNS and SASEGT. The CDR3 is made up of 14 amino acids.

This clone was detected only once. The chain uses TRBV18 and TRBJ2-3; 7 positions match TRBD1. Unmatched junction bases numbered 9, after V lost 4 bases and J lost 5 bases. This CDR3 region has 15 residues. Germline V lookup: CDR1 KGHSH, CDR2 LQKENI. The CDR3 nucleotides read TGTGCCAGCTCACTGAGACAGGGAGACAGAGATACGCAGTATTTT. It translates to CASSLRQGDRDTQYF.

The chain couples TRBV19 to TRBJ2-2; 8 bases are shared with TRBD2. V lost 6 bases to trimming and J lost 4 bases; unmatched junction nucleotides: 7. The CDR3 runs to 15 residues. Germline CDR1 reads LNHDA; CDR2 reads SQIVND (reference sequence). The CDR3 DNA sequence: TGTGCCAGTAGGCCCACGGGAGGGACCACCGGGGAGCTGTTTTTT. This encodes CASRPTGGTTGELFF.

This chain links TRBV11-2 with TRBJ2-3, with TRBD2 matching over 8 bases. CDR1 and CDR2 from the germline V gene are SGHAT and FQNNGV. V shed 5 bases and J 5 bases; nucleotides not matched to a gene: 9. The CDR3 is 15 residues long. CDR3 sequence reads: CASSLVSGALDTQYF. The DNA of the CDR3 is TGTGCCAGCAGCCTAGTTAGCGGGGCCCTAGATACGCAGTATTTT.

This sequence joins TRBV19 and TRBJ2-2; 9 bases fit TRBD1. CDR3 length equals 14 residues. Unmatched junction bases numbered 5, after V lost 7 bases and J lost 5 bases. Germline lookup yields CDR1 LNHDA and CDR2 SQIVND (reference sequence). The CDR3 loop reads CASIGTGWTGELFF. DNA for the CDR3: TGTGCCAGTATAGGGACAGGGTGGACCGGGGAGCTGTTTTTT.

For this clone: Other nucleotide sequences in the sample specify the same CDR3. This chain links TRBV9 with TRBJ2-3; 9 nucleotides align to TRBD1. Germline-derived CDR1 and CDR2 are SGDLS and YYNGEE. After removal of 1 base from V and 2 bases from J, the junction contained 2 bases not matched to a gene. The CDR3 consists of 15 residues. The CDR3 bases are TGTGCCAGCAGCGTAAGGGACAGGGACACAGATACGCAGTATTTT. Protein: CASSVRDRDTDTQYF.

V and J are TRBV11-2 and TRBJ1-1; D is perhaps TRBD1 (6 bases). V gave up 3 bases and J gave up 1 base, with 12 bases separating them. The CDR3 length is 15 residues. Germline V gene sequence: CDR1 SGHAT, CDR2 FQNNGV. The CDR3 nucleotides are TGTGCCAGCAGCTTTTCGGGACAATCGAACACTGAAGCTTTCTTT. Encoded protein: CASSFSGQSNTEAFF.

On this clone itself: Different DNA sequences within this sample yield the same CDR3. This sequence joins TRBV28 and TRBJ2-5, with D perhaps matching TRBD2 (6 bases). This CDR3 spans 13 amino acids. Germline V gives CDR1 MDHEN, CDR2 SYDVKM. Deletions cut 8 bases from V and 0 bases from J, with 10 bases between. The CDR3 here is CASRAGNQETQYF. The CDR3 DNA sequence: TGTGCCAGCCGGGCGGGAAACCAAGAGACCCAGTACTTC. Complete variable domain (other parts from reference TRBV28 and TRBJ2-5): DVKVTQSSRYLVKRTGEKVFLECVQDMDHENMFWYRQDPGLGLRLIYFSYDVKMKEKGDIPEGYSVSREKKERFSLILESASTNQTSMYLCASRAGNQETQYFGPGTRLLVL.

The V call is TRBV10-3, the J call TRBJ2-3; TRBD2 aligns across 7 bases. CDR1 and CDR2 from the germline V gene are ENHRY and SYGVKD. The CDR3 is 14 amino acids. After removal of 5 bases from V and 5 bases from J, the junction contained 7 bases not matched to a gene. In DNA form, the CDR3 reads TGTGCCATCAGTCTCCTAGCGGTGCAAGATACGCAGTATTTT. Translation gives CAISLLAVQDTQYF.

This sequence joins TRBV18 and TRBJ2-3, with D maybe TRBD2 (6 bases). CDR1 and CDR2 (germline): KGHSH, LQKENI. This CDR3 comprises 16 residues. The V end was cut by 1 base, the J end by 2 bases, with 13 bases between. The CDR3 DNA is TGTGCCAGCTCACCACTTGTAGCGGCGATCACAGATACGCAGTATTTT. It translates to CASSPLVAAITDTQYF.